This TCR beta chain is drawn from a study of T cells in Graves' hyperthyroidism and ophthalmopathy. About this clonotype: The antigen is unknown.

Notes on the study in general: Progression to ophthalmopathy was predicted a median of approximately 6.4 months early.

TCR beta CDR3 regions were amplified from RNA. TCR CDR3 regions were first amplified by RT-PCR with HTBI primers. TCRdb re-derived calls from the multiplex PCR reads in MiXCR, one entry per CDR3 protein. The table includes 700,000 or so distinct CDR3 sequences, roughly 15% detected once. Sequences were obtained from blood. The receptor was isolated from a young man with Graves' hyperthyroidism.

The CDR3 DNA sequence: TGTGCCAGCAGTGATCAAGCGGGGGATGAGCAGTTCTTC. It codes for CASSDQAGDEQFF. The J gene is TRBJ2-1, the V gene TRBV2; 8 positions match TRBD2. This CDR3 is built from 13 residues. Germline V gene lookup returns CDR1 SNHLY and CDR2 FYNNEI. The junction had 3 bases not matched to a gene; V was cut back by 3 bases and J by 8 bases. The full variable domain, completed using reference TRBV2 and TRBJ2-1, is EPEVTQTPSHQVTQMGQEVILRCVPISNHLYFYWYRQILGQKVEFLVSFYNNEISEKSEIFDDQFSVERPDGSNFTLKIRSTKLEDSAMYFCASSDQAGDEQFFGPGTRLTVL.